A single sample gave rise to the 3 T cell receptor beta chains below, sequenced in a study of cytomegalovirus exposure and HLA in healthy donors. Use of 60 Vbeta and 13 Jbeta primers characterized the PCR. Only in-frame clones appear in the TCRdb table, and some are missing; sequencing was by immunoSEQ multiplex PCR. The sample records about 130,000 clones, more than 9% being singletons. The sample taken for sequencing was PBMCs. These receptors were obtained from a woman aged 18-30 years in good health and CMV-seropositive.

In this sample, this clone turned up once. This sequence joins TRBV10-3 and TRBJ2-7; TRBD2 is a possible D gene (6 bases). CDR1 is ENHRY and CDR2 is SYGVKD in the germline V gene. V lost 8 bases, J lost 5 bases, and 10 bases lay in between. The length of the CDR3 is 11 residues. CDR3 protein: CAIRGNDEQYF. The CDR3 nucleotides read TGTGCCATCCGGGGGAACGACGAGCAGTACTTC.

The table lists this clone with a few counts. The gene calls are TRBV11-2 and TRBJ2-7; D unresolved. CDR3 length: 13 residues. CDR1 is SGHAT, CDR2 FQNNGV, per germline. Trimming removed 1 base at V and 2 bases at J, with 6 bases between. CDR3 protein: CASSLVPTYEQYF. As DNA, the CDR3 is TGTGCCAGCAGCTTAGTCCCTACCTACGAGCAGTACTTC.

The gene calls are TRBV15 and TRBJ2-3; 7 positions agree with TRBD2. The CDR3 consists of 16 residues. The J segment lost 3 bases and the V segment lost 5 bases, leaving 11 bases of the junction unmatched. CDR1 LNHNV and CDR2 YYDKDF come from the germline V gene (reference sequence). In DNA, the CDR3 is TGTGCCACCAGCCCCGAGGGGAGGGGCGCGACAGATACGCAGTATTTT. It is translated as CATSPEGRGATDTQYF.